Following are 21 T cell receptor beta chains from one sample sequenced in a study of blood T cell repertoires in COVID-19. Measured with immunoSEQ multiplex PCR; TCRdb has only the in-frame clones, and not every one. The sample holds about 310,000 clones, about 90% seen once. The sequencing sample was made of peripheral blood. The receptors were sampled from a woman between 50 and 59 years old who had recovered from COVID-19.

By frequency in the sample, this clone is medium-sized. This sequence joins TRBV6-6 and TRBJ1-6; D possibly corresponds to TRBD1 (6 bases). Trimming took 6 bases from V and 8 from J, leaving 14 bases between them. Germline-derived CDR1 and CDR2 are MNHNY and SVGAGI (reference sequence). This CDR3 has 14 amino acids. CDR3 residues: CASRNRVGDSPLHF. CDR3 in DNA: TGTGCCAGCAGAAACAGGGTGGGGGATTCACCCCTCCACTTT.

The chain employs TRBV11-2 and TRBJ2-2; maybe TRBD2 (5 bases). This CDR3 spans 14 amino acids. From germline, CDR1 is SGHAT and CDR2 FQNNGV. Deletions cut 1 base from V and 6 bases from J, with 9 bases between. In DNA, the CDR3 is TGTGCCAGCAGCTTAGTCGGAGGTCCCGGGGAGCTGTTTTTT. Protein sequence: CASSLVGGPGELFF. The full variable domain, in which reference TRBV11-2 and TRBJ2-2 provide the parts outside the CDR3, is EAGVAQSPRYKIIEKRQSVAFWCNPISGHATLYWYQQILGQGPKLLIQFQNNGVVDDSQLPKDRFSAERLKGVDSTLKIQPAKLEDSAVYLCASSLVGGPGELFFGEGSRLTVL.

The sample holds one count of this clone. This chain uses TRBV7-8 with TRBJ2-1; 12 bases match TRBD2. J gave up 8 bases and V 0 bases, and 8 bases lay outside the gene matches. This CDR3 has 17 amino acids. Germline V gene data show CDR1 as SGHVS and CDR2 as FQNEAQ. In DNA, the CDR3 is TGTGCCAGCAGCTTAGCTCTACTAGCGGGGGGCTTCGATGAGCAGTTCTTC. Protein product: CASSLALLAGGFDEQFF.

The CDR3 here is CSASRGGDTQYF. As DNA, the CDR3 is TGCAGTGCTAGTCGGGGTGGAGATACGCAGTATTTT. The chain is built from TRBV20-1 and TRBJ2-3; the D gene is possibly TRBD2 (5 bases). The CDR3 loop spans 12 amino acids. Germline-derived CDR1 and CDR2 are DFQATT and SNEGSKA (reference sequence). V lost 3 bases and J 5 bases, leaving 9 bases between the germline ends.

This clone showed up just once. This sequence joins TRBV6-2 or TRBV6-3 and TRBJ1-2; the D gene is possibly TRBD1 (5 bases). The germline V gene encodes CDR1 MNHEY and CDR2 SVGEGT. Trimming took off 2 bases at V and 4 bases at J, with 17 bases between the two ends. This CDR3 region has 16 residues. The CDR3 loop reads CASSYLGQPGGYGYTF. The DNA of the CDR3 is TGTGCCAGCAGTTACCTAGGACAACCGGGAGGCTATGGCTACACCTTC.

This chain joins TRBV6-5 and TRBJ2-2; D unclear. Looked up from germline, CDR1 is MNHEY and CDR2 is SVGAGI. The CDR3 contains 14 residues. V dropped 6 bases and J dropped 1 base, with 9 bases sitting between them. In nucleotides, the CDR3 is TGTGCCAGCAGCCTCGTGAGGAACACCGGGGAGCTGTTTTTT. Residues: CASSLVRNTGELFF.

This clone has a handful of counts. This chain links TRBV6-1 with TRBJ2-7; no clear D gene. This CDR3 is built from 14 residues. In germline, CDR1 is MNHNS, CDR2 SASEGT. The V end lost 2 bases, the J end lost 5 bases, and 13 bases lay between the germline ends. The CDR3 spells CASSESLFLNEQYF. For the CDR3, the DNA is TGTGCCAGCAGTGAATCTCTCTTTCTTAACGAGCAGTACTTC.

The J gene is TRBJ1-2, the V gene TRBV3-1 (or the pseudogene TRBV3-2); no firm D call. CDR1 and CDR2 from the germline V gene are LGHDT and YNNKEL (reference sequence). The CDR3 is 13 residues long. V gave up 1 base and J gave up 0 bases, with 3 bases separating them. The CDR3: CASSQATNYGYTF. CDR3 DNA: TGTGCCAGCAGCCAAGCAACTAACTATGGCTACACCTTC.

The chain recombines TRBV9 with TRBJ2-7; 13 bases line up with TRBD2. The J segment lost 5 bases and the V segment lost 4 bases, leaving 3 bases of the junction unmatched. Germline CDR1 reads SGDLS; CDR2 reads YYNGEE. This CDR3 has 14 amino acids. The CDR3 DNA sequence: TGTGCCAGCAGCTATGGACTAGCGGGGGACGAGCAGTACTTC. It encodes CASSYGLAGDEQYF. The variable domain in full, completed from reference TRBV9 and TRBJ2-7, reads DSGVTQTPKHLITATGQRVTLRCSPRSGDLSVYWYQQSLDQGLQFLIQYYNGEERAKGNILERFSAQQFPDLHSELNLSSLELGDSALYFCASSYGLAGDEQYFGPGTRLTVT.

V gene TRBV5-1 combines with J gene TRBJ2-7; 9 bases agree with TRBD1. The CDR3 contains 13 residues. Trimming cost V 7 bases and J 5 bases; bases outside gene matches: 7. Germline V lookup: CDR1 SGHRS, CDR2 YFSETQ. The DNA of the CDR3 is TGCGCCAGCTCCGGGACAGGGACCCACGAGCAGTACTTC. As protein: CASSGTGTHEQYF.

Regarding this clone: The sample holds other DNA sequences that translate to the same CDR3. The chain has TRBV28 and TRBJ1-2, with D unresolved. Trimming took off 3 bases at V and 3 bases at J, with 5 bases between the two ends. The CDR3 extends over 12 amino acids. From germline, CDR1 is MDHEN and CDR2 SYDVKM. The CDR3 spells CASSFGYYGYTF. The DNA of the CDR3 is TGTGCCAGCAGTTTCGGGTACTATGGCTACACCTTC.

The chain combines TRBV7-9 with TRBJ2-3; the match to TRBD1 covers 7 bases. The V gene end was trimmed by 4 bases and the J gene end by 4 bases; junction bases not matched to a gene: 5. The germline V gene encodes CDR1 SEHNR and CDR2 FQNEAQ (reference sequence). The CDR3 extends over 14 amino acids. This chain's CDR3 is CASSYRGEADTQYF. CDR3 coding DNA: TGTGCCAGCAGCTACAGGGGTGAGGCAGATACGCAGTATTTT. The whole variable domain, remainder taken from reference TRBV7-9 and TRBJ2-3, is DTGVSQNPRHKITKRGQNVTFRCDPISEHNRLYWYRQTLGQGPEFLTYFQNEAQLEKSRLLSDRFSAERPKGSFSTLEIQRTEQGDSAMYLCASSYRGEADTQYFGPGTRLTVL.

The chain employs TRBV7-9 and TRBJ2-5, with 12 bases identical to TRBD2. V shed 5 bases and J 4 bases; nucleotides not matched to a gene: 8. There are 16 residues in the CDR3. From germline, CDR1 is SEHNR and CDR2 FQNEAQ (reference sequence). The CDR3 DNA reads as TGTGCCAGCAGCACAAGCGGACTAGCGGGATTAGAGACCCAGTACTTC. This sequence encodes CASSTSGLAGLETQYF.

The rearrangement uses TRBV6-1 and TRBJ2-1; 10 bases line up with TRBD2. Looked up from germline, CDR1 is MNHNS and CDR2 is SASEGT. The CDR3 sequence is 17 residues long. The junction had 9 bases not matched to a gene; V was cut back by 3 bases and J by 4 bases. CDR3 in amino acids: CASSDPSGGGVYNEQFF. The CDR3 bases are TGTGCCAGCAGTGACCCTAGCGGGGGAGGGGTATACAATGAGCAGTTCTTC.

The chain uses TRBV28 and TRBJ2-3; no firm D call. The V gene's germline CDR1 is MDHEN and CDR2 SYDVKM. The V end lost 1 base, the J end lost 5 bases, and 4 bases lay between the germline ends. This CDR3 has 12 residues. The chain's CDR3 is CASSLLQDTQYF. The CDR3 DNA is TGTGCCAGCAGTTTATTACAAGATACGCAGTATTTT.

The V and J genes are TRBV6-2 or TRBV6-3 and TRBJ2-1; 10 nucleotides line up with TRBD1. From germline, CDR1 is MNHEY and CDR2 SVGEGT. With 5 bases clipped from V and 9 bases from J, the junction kept 4 bases outside the gene matches. The CDR3 consists of 13 residues. CDR3: CASSPTGGTEQFF. The CDR3 nucleotides read TGTGCCAGCAGTCCGACAGGGGGCACTGAGCAGTTCTTC.

As to this clone: A junction boundary mismatches the germline segment, possibly from a read error. The gene calls are TRBV28 and TRBJ2-7; the D gene is possibly TRBD1 (6 bases). CDR3 length equals 12 residues. The V gene's germline CDR1 is MDHEN and CDR2 SYDVKM. The CDR3 loop reads CASSQHPTGLHF. The DNA for the CDR3 is TGTGCCAGCAGTCAACACCCCACAGGGTTGCACTTC.

The chain couples TRBV7-9 to TRBJ1-1; tentative D call: TRBD1 (5 bases). Germline CDR1 is SEHNR and CDR2 is FQNEAQ (reference sequence). The CDR3 length is 12 residues. V lost 5 bases to trimming and J lost 11 bases, with 15 bases between them. CDR3 in amino acids: CASSPKGRGAFF. The CDR3 DNA follows: TGTGCCAGCAGCCCAAAGGGGCGTGGGGCTTTCTTT.

This clone was found once. The rearrangement joins TRBV6-5 to TRBJ2-4, with D uncertain. Germline V gene data show CDR1 as MNHEY and CDR2 as SVGAGI. V shed 0 bases and J shed 1 base, with 7 bases lying between them. The CDR3 covers 15 residues. CDR3 nucleotide sequence: TGTGCCAGCAGTTACTCTTTGCGGGCCAAAAACATTCAGTACTTC. It codes for CASSYSLRAKNIQYF.

This chain joins TRBV7-2 and TRBJ2-7; D might be TRBD2 (6 bases). The CDR3 totals 14 residues. The V gene lost 3 bases and the J gene lost 4 bases, with 13 bases spanning the gap. Germline CDR1 is SGHTA and CDR2 is FQGNSA. As DNA, the CDR3 is TGTGCCAGCAGCTTCGACACTGCGGGGTACGAGCAGTACTTC. It encodes CASSFDTAGYEQYF.

J is TRBJ2-5 and V is TRBV30; perhaps TRBD1 as D (5 bases). This CDR3 comprises 14 residues. Between the trimmed V and J ends, which lost 4 bases and 5 bases, there was a span of 17 bases. Germline values: CDR1 GTSNPN, CDR2 SVGIG (reference sequence). In nucleotides, the CDR3 is TGTGCCTGGAATGGGGCCAGGGTGGCCGAGACCCAGTACTTC. Translating gives CAWNGARVAETQYF.